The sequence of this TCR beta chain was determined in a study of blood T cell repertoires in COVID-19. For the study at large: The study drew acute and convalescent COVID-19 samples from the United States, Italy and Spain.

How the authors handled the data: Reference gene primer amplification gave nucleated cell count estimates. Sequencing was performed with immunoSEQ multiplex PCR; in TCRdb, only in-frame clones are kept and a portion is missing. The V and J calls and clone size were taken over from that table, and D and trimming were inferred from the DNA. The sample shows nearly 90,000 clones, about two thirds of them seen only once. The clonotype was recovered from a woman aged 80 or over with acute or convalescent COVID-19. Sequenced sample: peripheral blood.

The DNA of the CDR3 is TGTGCCAGCAGCCAAGATTACCAGGGGGATGGCTACACCTTC. It codes for CASSQDYQGDGYTF. The rearrangement links TRBV14 to TRBJ1-2; TRBD1 matches at 7 bases. CDR3 length equals 14 residues. With 0 bases clipped from V and 6 bases from J, the junction kept 4 bases outside the gene matches. Germline CDR1 reads SGHDN; CDR2 reads FVKESK.